This entry lists 29 T cell receptor beta chains sequenced from one sample in a study of Ad26.COV2.S vaccination and SARS-CoV-2 variants. The data were produced by immunoSEQ multiplex PCR, yet TCRdb's version contains in-frame clones alone and is incomplete. The sample has approximately 480,000 clones, around 85% seen once. The treatment was: about 20 received Ad26.COV2.S at low or high dose, single or two shots; roughly five received placebo; per-sample allocation not given. The study sampled participants on day 63 after the first vaccine or placebo injection. Specimen: peripheral blood, collected in a trial of Ad26.COV2.S vaccine versus placebo. These receptors all come from a person aged 18 to 59 who received the Ad26.COV2.S COVID-19 vaccine or a placebo.

The V gene is TRBV7-9, the J gene TRBJ2-1; TRBD2 aligns across 13 bases. The V gene end was trimmed by 7 bases and the J gene end by 5 bases; junction bases not matched to a gene: 8. Germline CDR1 SEHNR, CDR2 FQNEAQ (reference sequence). CDR3 length: 16 amino acids. The DNA for the CDR3 is TGTGCCAGCACCAACTCACTAGCGGGAGGGAACAATGAGCAGTTCTTC. Protein: CASTNSLAGGNNEQFF.

The rearrangement uses TRBV7-3 and TRBJ2-1; the D gene is possibly TRBD2 (7 bases). Germline V gene sequence: CDR1 SGHTA, CDR2 FQGTGA. The CDR3 has 19 residues. Between the trimmed V and J ends, which lost 2 bases and 5 bases, there was a span of 25 bases. In nucleotides, the CDR3 is TGTGCCAGCAGCTTACGGGGGGCCGCTTATGGGACCACGAACAATGAGCAGTTCTTC. It codes for CASSLRGAAYGTTNNEQFF.

The chain has TRBV7-9 and TRBJ2-7; maybe TRBD1 (6 bases). CDR1 SEHNR and CDR2 FQNEAQ come from the germline V gene (reference sequence). The CDR3 runs to 16 residues. Trimming shortened V by 2 bases and J by 2 bases, and 16 bases separated the two germline ends. Here the CDR3 DNA reads TGTGCCAGCAGCTTAAGGGTTGGGACACAGACCTACGAGCAGTACTTC. This encodes CASSLRVGTQTYEQYF.

J is TRBJ2-5 and V is TRBV28, with D possibly TRBD2 on 5 matching bases. This CDR3 contains 13 residues. V was cut by 8 bases and J by 3 bases, with 13 bases left in between. The germline CDR1 and CDR2 sequences are MDHEN and SYDVKM. CDR3 nucleotide sequence: TGTGCCAGCTTCCCCCCGGGGAAAGAGACCCAGTACTTC. This sequence encodes CASFPPGKETQYF.

The CDR3 bases are TGTGCCACCAGTATCCTAGCGGCCTACGAGCAGTACTTC. Residues: CATSILAAYEQYF. This chain connects TRBV24-1 to TRBJ2-7, with 7 nucleotides matching TRBD2. Germline loops: CDR1 KGHDR, CDR2 SFDVKD. V dropped 6 bases and J dropped 2; count of bases not matched to a gene: 3. There are 13 residues in the CDR3.

The chain has TRBV6-5 and TRBJ1-1; weak D call: TRBD1 (5 bases). V gave up 0 bases and J gave up 3 bases, with 5 bases separating them. The CDR3 sequence is 13 residues long. Germline V gene lookup returns CDR1 MNHEY and CDR2 SVGAGI. CDR3: CASSYSTDTEAFF. The DNA of the CDR3 is TGTGCCAGCAGTTACTCGACAGACACTGAAGCTTTCTTT.

The rearrangement uses TRBV28 and TRBJ1-1; D gene ambiguous. Deletions cut 3 bases from V and 1 base from J, with 9 bases between. This CDR3 has 14 residues. Germline CDR1 reads MDHEN; CDR2 reads SYDVKM. The CDR3 DNA is TGTGCCAGCAGTTTCGGAACATCGAACACTGAAGCTTTCTTT. This codes for CASSFGTSNTEAFF.

A few counts support this clone. The genes are TRBV24-1 and TRBJ1-2; TRBD1 aligns across 9 bases. The CDR3 is 13 residues long. V lost 6 bases and J lost 7; bases outside the gene matches: 5. Per germline, CDR1 KGHDR and CDR2 SFDVKD. The CDR3 protein is CATSRDRVTGYTF. DNA for the CDR3: TGTGCCACCAGTCGGGACAGGGTCACTGGCTACACCTTC.

This chain joins TRBV7-2 and TRBJ1-4, with unresolved D. The V end lost 5 bases, the J end lost 13 bases, and 17 bases lay between the germline ends. Germline CDR1 is SGHTA and CDR2 is FQGNSA. The CDR3 is 13 residues long. As DNA, the CDR3 is TGTGCCAGCAGCCGGATCTACGGCGAACCACTGTTTTTT. This codes for CASSRIYGEPLFF.

The chain links TRBV6-6 to TRBJ1-4, with 7 bases identical to TRBD1. Germline V lookup: CDR1 MNHNY, CDR2 SVGAGI (reference sequence). V shed 5 bases, J shed 6 bases, and the junction held 9 bases outside the gene matches. The CDR3 runs 15 residues. The CDR3 region is CASSPEGQPHEKLFF. CDR3 sequence (DNA): TGTGCCAGCAGTCCCGAGGGACAGCCACATGAAAAACTGTTTTTT.

This chain joins TRBV5-1 and TRBJ2-2; TRBD1 or TRBD2 may be the D gene (6 bases each). V was trimmed by 7 bases and J by 4 bases, leaving 17 bases between them. The CDR3 spans 15 residues. Germline V lookup: CDR1 SGHRS, CDR2 YFSETQ. CDR3 in DNA: TGCGCCAGCGCCCGAGGGGGGCTCGGCACCGGGGAGCTGTTTTTT. Protein sequence: CASARGGLGTGELFF.

In nucleotides, the CDR3 is TGTGCCAGCAGTTTCGGCGCAGGGAGTTTTAAGCAGTACTTC. Its translation: CASSFGAGSFKQYF. This chain joins TRBV6-5 and TRBJ2-7; either TRBD1 or TRBD2 may fit D (5 bases each). V was shortened by 4 bases and J by 8 bases, with 18 bases between the two germline ends. Germline lookup yields CDR1 MNHEY and CDR2 SVGAGI. The CDR3 extends over 14 amino acids.

V is TRBV2 and J is TRBJ2-7, with 7 bases matching TRBD2. CDR1 is SNHLY and CDR2 is FYNNEI in the germline V gene. The CDR3 extends over 11 amino acids. The trim removed 8 bases at V and 12 bases at J, leaving 10 bases unmatched. The CDR3 coding sequence is TGTGCCAGCGGGGGGGACCGCTGGGGGTACTTC. Its translation: CASGGDRWGYF.

The chain links TRBV21-1 to TRBJ1-2; TRBD1 is the table's D call, not checked against the DNA. TRBV21-1 is classified as a pseudogene. This CDR3 has 16 residues. The CDR3 reads CASSKSISGTGLGYTF. CDR3 coding DNA: TGTGCCAGCAGCAAAAGCATCTCCGGGACAGGCCTCGGCTACACCTTC.

The rearrangement uses TRBV6-5 and TRBJ1-2; 10 nucleotides align to TRBD1. V lost 6 bases to trimming and J lost 8 bases; unmatched junction nucleotides: 9. The CDR3 sequence is 14 residues long. Germline lookup yields CDR1 MNHEY and CDR2 SVGAGI. The CDR3 sequence is CASRTGGPRSGYTF. In DNA, the CDR3 is TGTGCCAGCAGGACAGGGGGCCCACGAAGCGGCTACACCTTC.

The chain recombines TRBV5-4 with TRBJ2-3; 8 bases match TRBD2. Germline values: CDR1 SGHNT, CDR2 YYREEE (reference sequence). With V trimmed by 0 bases and J by 3 bases, 15 bases remained unmatched. There are 19 residues in the CDR3. In nucleotides, the CDR3 is TGTGCCAGCAGCTTGGGGGGCGGGAGGCCCTATAGCGAAACAGATACGCAGTATTTT. Amino acid sequence: CASSLGGGRPYSETDTQYF.

The chain joins TRBV5-1 to TRBJ1-6, with D possibly matching TRBD1 (5 bases). Deletions cut 4 bases from V and 8 bases from J, with 13 bases between. This CDR3 has 14 residues. Germline loops: CDR1 SGHRS, CDR2 YFSETQ. The CDR3 loop reads CASSREGTDSPLHF. The CDR3 coding sequence is TGCGCCAGCAGCCGGGAGGGGACTGATTCACCCCTCCACTTT.

V usage is TRBV19 and J usage is TRBJ1-1; 8 bases are shared with TRBD1. Germline values: CDR1 LNHDA, CDR2 SQIVND (reference sequence). This CDR3 is 15 amino acids long. Unmatched junction bases numbered 12, after V lost 10 bases and J lost 2 bases. The CDR3 protein is CATTDRGWGNTEAFF. CDR3 DNA sequence: TGTGCCACAACCGACAGGGGCTGGGGAAACACTGAAGCTTTCTTT. The variable domain in full, completed from reference TRBV19 and TRBJ1-1, reads DGGITQSPKYLFRKEGQNVTLSCEQNLNHDAMYWYRQDPGQGLRLIYYSQIVNDFQKGDIAEGYSVSREKKESFPLTVTSAQKNPTAFYLCATTDRGWGNTEAFFGQGTRLTVV.

This sequence joins TRBV18 and TRBJ2-1; 7 bases align to TRBD1. The CDR3 consists of 14 residues. V lost 4 bases, J lost 9 bases, and 9 bases stayed unmatched. From germline, CDR1 is KGHSH and CDR2 LQKENI. Here the CDR3 DNA reads TGTGCCAGCTCACAAGATAGACAGGGTTCTGAGCAGTTCTTC. Its translation: CASSQDRQGSEQFF.

The genes are TRBV4-2 and TRBJ1-3, with 8 bases identical to TRBD1. V lost 2 bases, J lost 13 bases, and 28 bases stayed unmatched. Germline V gene sequence: CDR1 LGHNA, CDR2 YNFKEQ. This CDR3 contains 20 residues. The CDR3 here is CASSQNGAGGSLGPVGVIYF. DNA of the CDR3: TGTGCCAGCAGCCAAAATGGGGCAGGGGGCTCCCTCGGCCCAGTTGGGGTGATATATTTT.

This chain uses TRBV11-2 with TRBJ2-5; maybe TRBD1 (5 bases). Trimming shortened V by 5 bases and J by 1 base, and 11 bases separated the two germline ends. CDR1 is SGHAT and CDR2 is FQNNGV in the germline V gene. This CDR3 contains 14 residues. CDR3 sequence reads: CASSLTGLQETQYF. CDR3 coding DNA: TGTGCCAGCAGCCTAACAGGTCTCCAAGAGACCCAGTACTTC.

J is TRBJ2-1 and V is TRBV5-6, with D uncertain. The V end was cut by 4 bases, the J end by 0 bases, with 11 bases between. The germline V gene has CDR1 SGHDT and CDR2 YYEEEE. CDR3 length: 15 amino acids. This chain's CDR3 is CASSPGRSSYNEQFF. CDR3 nucleotide sequence: TGTGCCAGCAGCCCCGGCCGGAGCTCCTACAATGAGCAGTTCTTC.

The V call is TRBV19, the J call TRBJ2-3; no clear D gene. The CDR3 is 17 residues long. V shed 3 bases and J shed 3 bases, with 19 bases lying between them. Germline CDR1 reads LNHDA; CDR2 reads SQIVND (reference sequence). CDR3 sequence reads: CASSMGDRASRTDTQYF. CDR3 sequence (DNA): TGTGCCAGTAGTATGGGCGACCGGGCCAGTAGGACAGATACGCAGTATTTT.

This clone has more than one count but fewer than ten. The DNA for the CDR3 is TGTGCCAGCAGCTCGCGGGACGAGGTTAACACTGAAGCTTTCTTT. Its protein is CASSSRDEVNTEAFF. The rearrangement uses TRBV11-2 and TRBJ1-1; D is possibly TRBD1 (5 bases). Germline CDR1 is SGHAT and CDR2 is FQNNGV. This CDR3 contains 15 residues. Deletions cut 4 bases from V and 2 bases from J, with 14 bases between.

This chain uses TRBV7-2 with TRBJ2-3, with D uncertain. Per the germline V gene, CDR1 is SGHTA and CDR2 is FQGNSA. The CDR3 loop spans 15 amino acids. V dropped 1 base and J dropped 2 bases, with 10 bases sitting between them. CDR3 residues: CASSLGRTVTDTQYF. For the CDR3, the DNA is TGTGCCAGCAGCTTAGGCCGGACCGTCACAGATACGCAGTATTTT.

The rearrangement uses TRBV5-4 and TRBJ2-1; maybe TRBD2 (6 bases). V gave up 2 bases and J gave up 1 base, with 10 bases separating them. This CDR3 is 15 amino acids long. In germline, CDR1 is SGHNT, CDR2 YYREEE (reference sequence). CDR3 DNA sequence: TGTGCCAGCAGCTTAAACGGGGGTTCCTACAATGAGCAGTTCTTC. This encodes CASSLNGGSYNEQFF.

The V and J genes are TRBV7-2 and TRBJ2-7, with 9 bases matching TRBD2. This CDR3 is 17 amino acids long. J lost 1 base, V lost 5 bases, and 12 bases had no gene match. The germline V gene encodes CDR1 SGHTA and CDR2 FQGNSA. In DNA form, the CDR3 reads TGTGCCAGCAGCGCCCCACGGGTGGCGGGAGGGTCCTACGAGCAGTACTTC. Its protein is CASSAPRVAGGSYEQYF.

The CDR3 DNA is TGTGCCTGGAGCGACCTAGCGGGGGTTAGTAGGTCCTACAATGAGCAGTTCTTC. Translation: CAWSDLAGVSRSYNEQFF. This chain joins TRBV30 and TRBJ2-1, with 10 positions matching TRBD2. The length of the CDR3 is 18 residues. CDR1 GTSNPN and CDR2 SVGIG come from the germline V gene (reference sequence). J lost 1 base, V lost 3 bases, and 12 bases had no gene match.

The chain carries TRBV5-1 and TRBJ2-2, with no clear D. This CDR3 has 15 residues. Germline assignment: CDR1 SGHRS and CDR2 YFSETQ. The V end lost 4 bases, the J end lost 5 bases, and 15 bases lay between the germline ends. This CDR3 reads CASSLSPGGTGELFF. The CDR3 nucleotides are TGCGCCAGCAGCCTCTCCCCGGGCGGTACCGGGGAGCTGTTTTTT.